A single sample is the source of the 28 T cell receptor beta chains below, sequenced in a study of T cells of healthy individuals. Using its own MiXCR run on the 5' RACE reads, TCRdb lists one record per CDR3 protein. Among tens of thousands of distinct CDR3 sequences listed, roughly 5% were seen once. The source is a female donor in good health.

Ten or more counts support this clonotype. This sequence joins TRBV28 and TRBJ2-7; D is undetermined. V lost 5 bases to trimming and J lost 6 bases, with 17 bases between them. CDR3 length equals 14 residues. Looked up from germline, CDR1 is MDHEN and CDR2 is SYDVKM. This chain's CDR3 is CASSPAGVPGEQYF. CDR3 DNA sequence: TGTGCCAGCAGTCCGGCCGGAGTTCCCGGCGAGCAGTACTTC.

Of note for this clonotype: Given a much more abundant clone one base away, this may be a read error. The chain employs TRBV5-4 and TRBJ2-1; 9 bases line up with TRBD2. V lost 5 bases to trimming and J lost 0 bases; unmatched junction nucleotides: 6. The CDR3 has 16 amino acids. Germline V CDR1 and CDR2: SGHNT, YYREEE (reference sequence). The CDR3: CASRWGSGSSYNEQFF. For the CDR3, the DNA is TGTGCCAGCAGATGGGGTAGCGGGAGCTCCTACAATGAGCAGTTCTTC.

This clonotype was counted at least ten times. This chain connects TRBV3-1 to TRBJ2-7; D remains unclear. The CDR3 totals 17 residues. Trimming took 0 bases from V and 7 from J, leaving 22 bases between them. Germline V gene data show CDR1 as LGHDT and CDR2 as YNNKEL (reference sequence). CDR3 residues: CASSQEGLRVPTKEQYF. CDR3 in DNA: TGTGCCAGCAGCCAAGAAGGTCTCAGAGTTCCTACGAAGGAGCAGTACTTC.

This clonotype was observed at least ten times. The chain is built from TRBV5-1 and TRBJ2-1, with TRBD1 matching over 9 bases. The CDR3 has 18 amino acids. Germline V gene lookup returns CDR1 SGHRS and CDR2 YFSETQ. V was clipped by 4 bases and J by 6 bases; unmatched bases: 17. The CDR3 is CASSPTPPGQGGRNEQFF. CDR3 in DNA: TGCGCCAGCAGCCCAACCCCACCGGGACAGGGAGGACGCAATGAGCAGTTCTTC.

At least ten counts were recorded for this clonotype. The J gene is TRBJ1-2, the V gene TRBV5-4; D might be TRBD1 (5 bases). Germline V gene data show CDR1 as SGHNT and CDR2 as YYREEE (reference sequence). This CDR3 region has 12 residues. With 4 bases removed from V and 5 bases from J, the gap between germline ends came to 9 bases. The CDR3 nucleotides are TGTGCCAGCAGCGCAGACAGATATGGCTACACCTTC. It encodes CASSADRYGYTF.

This clonotype showed up many times. The chain uses TRBV5-6 and TRBJ1-5; 9 bases line up with TRBD1. The junction had 8 bases not matched to a gene; V was cut back by 3 bases and J by 1 base. CDR1 SGHDT and CDR2 YYEEEE come from the germline V gene. CDR3 length equals 17 residues. The CDR3 sequence is CASSSRTGDRSNQPQHF. The DNA for the CDR3 is TGTGCCAGCAGCTCACGGACAGGGGATCGGAGCAATCAGCCCCAGCATTTT.

This clonotype showed up just a few times. The rearrangement links TRBV11-2 to TRBJ2-3; a possible D gene is TRBD1 (6 bases). The CDR3 contains 16 residues. Germline CDR1 is SGHAT and CDR2 is FQNNGV. V gave up 1 base and J gave up 2 bases, with 13 bases separating them. CDR3 sequence reads: CASSLGTGTTTDTQYF. CDR3 coding DNA: TGTGCCAGCAGCTTAGGGACCGGGACAACCACAGATACGCAGTATTTT. Based on the CDR3 plus reference TRBV11-2 and TRBJ2-3, the full variable domain is EAGVAQSPRYKIIEKRQSVAFWCNPISGHATLYWYQQILGQGPKLLIQFQNNGVVDDSQLPKDRFSAERLKGVDSTLKIQPAKLEDSAVYLCASSLGTGTTTDTQYFGPGTRLTVL.

The sample holds many counts of this clonotype. The V call is TRBV15, the J call TRBJ1-1, with 11 bases lining up with TRBD1. Per germline, CDR1 LNHNV and CDR2 YYDKDF (reference sequence). The CDR3 is 20 residues long. J was trimmed by 3 bases and V by 0 bases; bases with no gene match: 15. The CDR3 loop is CATSRDLPRTGGLGDTEAFF. CDR3 sequence (DNA): TGTGCCACCAGCAGAGATCTCCCCCGGACAGGGGGCCTAGGGGACACTGAAGCTTTCTTT.

This clonotype appeared many times. The rearrangement joins TRBV20-1 to TRBJ2-1, with D unclear. Germline values: CDR1 DFQATT, CDR2 SNEGSKA (reference sequence). CDR3 length equals 11 residues. Trimming stripped 2 bases from V and 7 bases from J, with 6 bases between. The CDR3 nucleotides read TGCAGTGCTAGACACCCTAATGAGCAGTTCTTC. Translated: CSARHPNEQFF.

A few counts support this clonotype. The CDR3 protein is CASAGRLSDTQYF. The CDR3 DNA reads TGTGCCAGCGCAGGTAGACTGTCAGATACGCAGTATTTT. The V and J genes are TRBV28 and TRBJ2-3, with unresolved D. Trimming took 8 bases from V and 4 from J, leaving 13 bases between them. In germline, CDR1 is MDHEN, CDR2 SYDVKM. This CDR3 has 13 amino acids. Full variable domain (outside the CDR3, taken from reference TRBV28 and TRBJ2-3): DVKVTQSSRYLVKRTGEKVFLECVQDMDHENMFWYRQDPGLGLRLIYFSYDVKMKEKGDIPEGYSVSREKKERFSLILESASTNQTSMYLCASAGRLSDTQYFGPGTRLTVL.

V usage is TRBV7-6 and J usage is TRBJ1-6, with no clear D. V gave up 5 bases and J gave up 9 bases, with 11 bases separating them. CDR1 is SGHVS and CDR2 is FNYEAQ in the germline V gene. The CDR3 is 13 residues long. CDR3 amino acids: CASSPTPVSPLHF. CDR3 nucleotide sequence: TGTGCCAGCAGCCCGACCCCGGTTTCACCCCTCCACTTT.

This clonotype was observed at least ten times. This chain uses TRBV20-1 with TRBJ1-5; TRBD1 might be the D (5 bases). CDR1 DFQATT and CDR2 SNEGSKA come from the germline V gene (reference sequence). The V and J ends lost 1 base and 4 bases respectively, with 8 bases between them. This CDR3 spans 13 amino acids. The CDR3 DNA sequence: TGCAGTGCTAGAGCAGGGCCGAATCAGCCCCAGCATTTT. Translating it yields CSARAGPNQPQHF.

The sample holds many counts of this clonotype. The rearrangement links TRBV27 to TRBJ2-1; 8 nucleotides match TRBD2. Germline CDR1 and CDR2: MNHEY and SMNVEV (reference sequence). The ends lost 2 bases at V and 0 bases at J; junction bases unmatched: 6. This CDR3 is built from 17 residues. CDR3 nucleotide sequence: TGTGCCAGCAGTTTACCTAGGACTAGCAGCTCCTACAATGAGCAGTTCTTC. Amino acid sequence: CASSLPRTSSSYNEQFF.

This clonotype was seen ten or more times. The chain links TRBV2 to TRBJ1-1; D remains ambiguous. Deletions cut 4 bases from V and 1 base from J, with 4 bases between. This CDR3 spans 12 amino acids. The germline V gene has CDR1 SNHLY and CDR2 FYNNEI. The CDR3 sequence is CASSVSNTEAFF. The DNA of the CDR3 is TGTGCCAGCAGTGTCTCGAACACTGAAGCTTTCTTT.

This clonotype has ten or more counts. J is TRBJ2-3 and V is TRBV7-2, with TRBD2 matching over 13 bases. The germline V gene encodes CDR1 SGHTA and CDR2 FQGNSA. V gave up 5 bases and J gave up 1 base; unmatched junction bases: 3. CDR3 length: 16 residues. CDR3 in amino acids: CASSHTSGRGTDTQYF. As DNA, the CDR3 is TGTGCCAGCAGCCACACTAGCGGGAGGGGCACAGATACGCAGTATTTT.

The table lists this clonotype with many counts. The chain uses TRBV6-5 and TRBJ2-5; 10 bases match TRBD1. J lost 4 bases, V lost 4 bases, and 0 bases had no gene match. The CDR3 spans 13 residues. Germline CDR1 MNHEY, CDR2 SVGAGI. The CDR3 sequence is CASSWTGGETQYF. The CDR3, as DNA: TGTGCCAGCAGTTGGACAGGGGGAGAGACCCAGTACTTC.

This clonotype has more than one count but fewer than ten. This chain links TRBV20-1 with TRBJ1-5; 9 bases match TRBD1. Germline V lookup: CDR1 DFQATT, CDR2 SNEGSKA (reference sequence). Losses at the gene ends were 3 bases for V and 1 base for J; bases not matched to a gene: 4. CDR3 length equals 15 residues. The CDR3 loop reads CSASTGQGSNQPQHF. In DNA form, the CDR3 reads TGCAGTGCTAGCACTGGACAGGGGAGCAATCAGCCCCAGCATTTT.

This clonotype was recorded at least ten times. The chain carries TRBV6-2 or TRBV6-3 and TRBJ1-5; a weak D match, TRBD1 (6 bases). CDR1 is MNHEY, CDR2 SVGEGT, per germline. This CDR3 is built from 16 residues. Trimming took off 6 bases at V and 0 bases at J, with 15 bases between the two ends. The CDR3 DNA follows: TGTGCCAGCAGCAAGTCTCAGGGGTATAGCAATCAGCCCCAGCATTTT. Translating gives CASSKSQGYSNQPQHF.

This clonotype was recorded at least ten times. This chain uses TRBV25-1 with TRBJ2-7; no definite D call. Trimming stripped 1 base from V and 6 bases from J, with 19 bases between. Germline V lookup: CDR1 MGHDK, CDR2 SYGVNS. The CDR3 loop spans 16 amino acids. The CDR3 region has the DNA TGTGCCAGCAGTGAATCAGGAAGGCCTCTCGGTGGCGAGCAGTACTTC. Its translation is CASSESGRPLGGEQYF.

This clonotype was counted many times. The chain recombines TRBV19 with TRBJ2-7, with 9 bases matching TRBD1. V shed 5 bases and J 3 bases; nucleotides not matched to a gene: 11. Germline V gene lookup returns CDR1 LNHDA and CDR2 SQIVND (reference sequence). This CDR3 is 16 amino acids long. CDR3 sequence (DNA): TGTGCCAGTAGTGGAACCGGGACAGGGACTCGCTACGAGCAGTACTTC. It yields the protein CASSGTGTGTRYEQYF.

Only a few counts were recorded for this clonotype. This chain uses TRBV27 with TRBJ1-2; D call uncertain. Germline V gene sequence: CDR1 MNHEY, CDR2 SMNVEV (reference sequence). Trimming shortened V by 6 bases and J by 4 bases, and 9 bases separated the two germline ends. The CDR3 has 12 residues. CDR3 sequence reads: CASRYGVYGYTF. In DNA, the CDR3 is TGTGCCAGCAGGTACGGGGTCTATGGCTACACCTTC.

This clonotype was seen a few times. The gene calls are TRBV28 and TRBJ1-2; 7 nucleotides match TRBD1. V gave up 2 bases and J gave up 3 bases; unmatched junction bases: 6. This CDR3 contains 15 residues. Germline values: CDR1 MDHEN, CDR2 SYDVKM. CDR3 sequence reads: CASSLLTTGHYGYTF. CDR3 nucleotide sequence: TGTGCCAGCAGTTTACTCACGACAGGGCACTATGGCTACACCTTC.

This clonotype was seen ten or more times. The gene calls are TRBV28 and TRBJ2-7, with 8 bases identical to TRBD1. The trim removed 9 bases at V and 2 bases at J, leaving 9 bases unmatched. The CDR3 runs to 14 residues. From germline, CDR1 is MDHEN and CDR2 SYDVKM. This chain's CDR3 is CASATGGNTYEQYF. The CDR3 DNA follows: TGTGCCAGTGCTACAGGGGGAAATACCTACGAGCAGTACTTC.

This clonotype has a count of ten or more. This rearrangement joins TRBV5-4 to TRBJ2-1; the D gene is possibly TRBD2 (5 bases). The V gene lost 5 bases and the J gene lost 0 bases, with 15 bases spanning the gap. The CDR3 covers 16 residues. The germline V gene encodes CDR1 SGHNT and CDR2 YYREEE (reference sequence). The CDR3 is CASRIGLESSYNEQFF. The CDR3 DNA sequence: TGTGCCAGCAGAATTGGACTGGAGAGCTCCTACAATGAGCAGTTCTTC.

This clonotype has a count of ten or more. V and J are TRBV19 and TRBJ2-1; tentatively, D is TRBD2 (5 bases). The CDR3 contains 15 residues. The germline V gene has CDR1 LNHDA and CDR2 SQIVND (reference sequence). The V gene lost 3 bases and the J gene lost 5 bases, with 14 bases spanning the gap. The CDR3 nucleotides read TGTGCCAGTAGTATCGGTGGGAGAGCCAACAATGAGCAGTTCTTC. Its protein product is CASSIGGRANNEQFF.

This clonotype was recorded a few times. The chain carries TRBV7-2 and TRBJ2-6; D is unresolved. In germline, CDR1 is SGHTA, CDR2 FQGNSA. V lost 8 bases and J lost 4, with 12 bases in between. The CDR3 runs 14 residues. CDR3 sequence (DNA): TGTGCCAGCGGAAGGTTGGAAGGGGCCAACGTCCTGACTTTC. Translated: CASGRLEGANVLTF.

This clonotype was seen ten or more times. The chain couples TRBV7-2 to TRBJ2-7; tentative D call: TRBD2 (6 bases). Germline V gives CDR1 SGHTA, CDR2 FQGNSA. Trimming took 3 bases from V and 0 from J, leaving 9 bases between them. This CDR3 spans 14 amino acids. CDR3 coding DNA: TGTGCCAGCAGCTTCGACGGGAGCTCCTACGAGCAGTACTTC. It translates to CASSFDGSSYEQYF.

Many counts were recorded for this clonotype. DNA of the CDR3: TGTGCCAGCGCCCCCACGACTAGCGGGACCTACAATGAGCAGTTCTTC. It encodes CASAPTTSGTYNEQFF. The gene calls are TRBV4-2 and TRBJ2-1; TRBD2 aligns across 11 bases. V shed 8 bases and J 2 bases; nucleotides not matched to a gene: 8. The CDR3 spans 16 residues. In germline, CDR1 is LGHNA, CDR2 YNFKEQ.